A single sample gave rise to the 28 T cell receptor beta chains below, sequenced in a study of vaccination and CD4 T cells after COVID-19. The assay that was used to sequence DNA from cultured CD4+ T cells was the Oncomine TCR Beta short-read assay. TCRdb re-analysed the PCR reads in MiXCR, keeping a single row per CDR3 protein. This table has about 7,100 distinct CDR3 sequences, around 72% appearing once. These receptors are not linked to any known antigen. The treatment was: roughly 10-day PBMC culture with coronavirus spike peptide pools or control peptides (ViraFEST assay). Sequenced input: CD4+ T cells from blood, cultured in vitro. These receptors originate from a human donor who had recovered from COVID-19.

This clonotype qualifies as large. V and J are TRBV27 and TRBJ2-5; 11 bases are shared with TRBD2. The J segment lost 5 bases and the V segment lost 2 bases, leaving 19 bases of the junction unmatched. The CDR3 sequence is 20 residues long. CDR1 and CDR2 from the germline V gene are MNHEY and SMNVEV (reference sequence). The CDR3 here is CASSLGIGTSGPGGLETQYF. The CDR3 DNA follows: TGTGCCAGCAGTTTAGGAATTGGGACTAGCGGCCCGGGGGGCTTGGAGACCCAGTACTTC.

This clonotype was recorded once. The J gene is TRBJ1-1, the V gene TRBV15; a weak D match, TRBD1 (5 bases). The CDR3 totals 14 residues. The germline CDR1 and CDR2 sequences are LNHNV and YYDKDF (reference sequence). The ends were cut back, 0 bases at V and 4 bases at J, with 9 bases in the middle. The CDR3 protein is CATSRDRGGTEAFF. For the CDR3, the DNA is TGTGCCACCAGCAGAGACCGTGGGGGCACTGAAGCTTTCTTT.

The J gene is TRBJ1-5, the V gene TRBV5-1; D is unresolved. Germline assignment: CDR1 SGHRS and CDR2 YFSETQ. Trimming took 2 bases from V and 5 from J, leaving 11 bases between them. The CDR3 is 14 amino acids. The DNA of the CDR3 is TGCGCCAGCAGCTTCGGCGGTGAGGATCAGCCCCAGCATTTT. This gives the protein CASSFGGEDQPQHF.

The V call is TRBV12-3 or TRBV12-4, the J call TRBJ2-7; possible D gene TRBD1, 6 bases. The CDR3 consists of 14 residues. V lost 4 bases, J lost 7 bases, and 17 bases lay in between. The CDR3 loop is CASSWTGHEREQYF. In DNA form, the CDR3 reads TGTGCCAGCAGTTGGACGGGACACGAGAGGGAGCAGTACTTC.

The chain couples TRBV19 to TRBJ2-5, with D tentatively TRBD1 (6 bases). The V gene's germline CDR1 is LNHDA and CDR2 SQIVND (reference sequence). V shed 3 bases and J shed 2 bases, with 13 bases lying between them. The CDR3 loop spans 15 amino acids. The CDR3 here is CASSIGWTVQETQYF. In nucleotides, the CDR3 is TGTGCCAGTAGTATTGGTTGGACAGTACAAGAGACCCAGTACTTC. The full variable domain, its missing parts supplied by reference TRBV19 and TRBJ2-5, is DGGITQSPKYLFRKEGQNVTLSCEQNLNHDAMYWYRQDPGQGLRLIYYSQIVNDFQKGDIAEGYSVSREKKESFPLTVTSAQKNPTAFYLCASSIGWTVQETQYFGPGTRLLVL.

The chain carries TRBV6-5 and TRBJ2-7, with 11 nucleotides matching TRBD2. Germline loops: CDR1 MNHEY, CDR2 SVGAGI. The CDR3 sequence is 16 residues long. The V and J ends lost 4 bases and 0 bases, in that order; junction bases with no gene match: 5. The CDR3 nucleotides are TGTGCCAGCAGTTTGCTGACTAGCGGGATCTCCTACGAGCAGTACTTC. Protein: CASSLLTSGISYEQYF.

The genes are TRBV19 and TRBJ2-7, with 8 bases fitting TRBD2. The V segment lost 7 bases and the J segment 5 bases; nucleotides outside the gene matches: 10. This CDR3 has 14 amino acids. Germline V gives CDR1 LNHDA, CDR2 SQIVND (reference sequence). The CDR3 DNA follows: TGTGCCAGTAACAGTGATAGCGGGACCGACGAGCAGTACTTC. It specifies CASNSDSGTDEQYF.

This clonotype showed up just a few times. This sequence joins TRBV20-1 and TRBJ1-6; no clear D gene. There are 14 residues in the CDR3. The V and J ends lost 7 bases and 1 base respectively, with 11 bases between them. In germline, CDR1 is DFQATT, CDR2 SNEGSKA (reference sequence). CDR3 sequence: CSVRLRSYNSPLHF. Written as DNA, the CDR3 is TGCAGTGTCAGGTTGAGGTCCTATAATTCACCCCTCCACTTT.

The chain has TRBV6-5 and TRBJ1-1; D gene uncertain. Germline assignment: CDR1 MNHEY and CDR2 SVGAGI. The CDR3 covers 18 residues. Trimming cost V 2 bases and J 0 bases, with 19 bases left between them. CDR3 protein: CASSYRVSASRVNTEAFF. DNA of the CDR3: TGTGCCAGCAGTTACCGGGTCAGCGCTAGTCGGGTGAACACTGAAGCTTTCTTT.

This clonotype was seen a few times. The chain carries TRBV4-1 and TRBJ2-1; 13 bases agree with TRBD2. V trimming: 5 bases; J trimming: 4 bases; junction bases outside the gene matches: 2. The CDR3 length is 15 residues. From germline, CDR1 is MGHRA and CDR2 YSYEKL. The CDR3 is CASSSLAGGYNEQFF. For the CDR3, the DNA is TGCGCCAGCAGCTCACTAGCGGGAGGGTACAATGAGCAGTTCTTC.

The J gene is TRBJ1-3, the V gene TRBV3-1; D might be TRBD1 (5 bases). The germline V gene has CDR1 LGHDT and CDR2 YNNKEL (reference sequence). The CDR3 spans 14 residues. V was shortened by 7 bases and J by 2 bases, with 12 bases between the two germline ends. Here the CDR3 reads CASKWGGAGNTIYF. For the CDR3, the DNA is TGTGCCAGCAAGTGGGGAGGGGCTGGAAACACCATATATTTT.

The chain links TRBV7-2 to TRBJ1-1; D call uncertain. The CDR3 is 17 residues long. Trimming left V 1 base short and J 1 base short, with 16 bases between. Germline V gene sequence: CDR1 SGHTA, CDR2 FQGNSA. The CDR3 DNA reads TGTGCCAGCAGCTTAGGGTTTCAAGGGTTGCCGAACACTGAAGCTTTCTTT. It specifies CASSLGFQGLPNTEAFF.

This clonotype is deemed large. V usage is TRBV24-1 and J usage is TRBJ2-1; the match to TRBD1 covers 7 bases. Germline-derived CDR1 and CDR2 are KGHDR and SFDVKD. CDR3 length: 13 residues. V dropped 10 bases and J dropped 0; count of bases not matched to a gene: 2. The CDR3 here is CATRDSSYNEQFF. The CDR3 bases are TGTGCCACAAGGGACAGCTCCTACAATGAGCAGTTCTTC.

This chain uses TRBV20-1 with TRBJ1-1; D is possibly TRBD1 (6 bases). This CDR3 contains 13 residues. Germline V gives CDR1 DFQATT, CDR2 SNEGSKA (reference sequence). V dropped 8 bases and J dropped 5 bases, with 18 bases sitting between them. The CDR3 loop reads CSSGTGWGTEAFF. As DNA, the CDR3 is TGCAGTTCGGGTACAGGGTGGGGAACTGAAGCTTTCTTT.

The chain recombines TRBV20-1 with TRBJ2-7, with D perhaps being TRBD1 or TRBD2 (5 bases each). The CDR3 runs to 14 residues. In germline, CDR1 is DFQATT, CDR2 SNEGSKA (reference sequence). Trimming pared 1 base from V and 3 bases from J, leaving 13 bases between. The CDR3 protein is CSARGGPNLYEQYF. In DNA, the CDR3 is TGCAGTGCTAGAGGGGGACCGAATCTCTACGAGCAGTACTTC.

The gene calls are TRBV6-2 or TRBV6-3 and TRBJ2-5; 7 bases fit TRBD1. V shed 2 bases and J 2 bases; nucleotides not matched to a gene: 8. Germline V gives CDR1 MNHEY, CDR2 SVGEGT. This CDR3 contains 16 residues. The chain's CDR3 is CASSYDAGTAQETQYF. The CDR3 region has the DNA TGTGCCAGCAGTTACGACGCCGGGACAGCTCAAGAGACCCAGTACTTC.

This chain joins TRBV24-1 and TRBJ2-3, with D tentatively TRBD1 (7 bases). V dropped 6 bases and J dropped 4 bases, with 19 bases sitting between them. Germline values: CDR1 KGHDR, CDR2 SFDVKD. The CDR3 consists of 16 residues. CDR3 residues: CATSRGLAWDPDTQYF. DNA for the CDR3: TGTGCCACCAGTAGGGGGCTAGCGTGGGACCCAGATACGCAGTATTTT.

This clonotype was found once. The gene calls are TRBV7-6 and TRBJ1-1, with D possibly being TRBD1 (6 bases). V was trimmed by 5 bases and J by 7 bases, leaving 23 bases between them. CDR1 and CDR2 (germline): SGHVS, FNYEAQ. The CDR3 totals 16 residues. The chain's CDR3 is CASSLTLGGGTGEAFF. CDR3 nucleotides: TGTGCCAGCAGCCTGACCCTAGGGGGGGGGACGGGTGAAGCTTTCTTT.

This clonotype has only a few counts. The V and J genes are TRBV20-1 and TRBJ2-2; D is perhaps TRBD2 (5 bases). The CDR3 is 12 residues long. V lost 3 bases and J 9 bases, leaving 11 bases between the germline ends. Germline-derived CDR1 and CDR2 are DFQATT and SNEGSKA (reference sequence). Here the CDR3 DNA reads TGCAGTGCTAGTCGGAGGTCCCGGGAGCTGTTTTTT. Amino acids: CSASRRSRELFF.

The rearrangement joins TRBV20-1 to TRBJ1-2; D unclear. This CDR3 is 12 amino acids long. CDR1 DFQATT and CDR2 SNEGSKA come from the germline V gene (reference sequence). V lost 6 bases and J 7 bases, leaving 15 bases between the germline ends. CDR3 DNA: TGCAGTGCGCCGATCCTCAGGAGTGGCTACACCTTC. This codes for CSAPILRSGYTF.

The CDR3, as DNA: TGTGCCAGCAGTTACTCGGGTCGGGGGGCCTCCTCCTGGGAGCAGTACTTC. Translation gives CASSYSGRGASSWEQYF. The V and J genes are TRBV6-2 or TRBV6-3 and TRBJ2-7; the D gene is possibly TRBD2 (7 bases). V was trimmed by 0 bases and J by 7 bases, leaving 22 bases between them. The CDR3 sequence is 17 residues long. Germline V gene data show CDR1 as MNHEY and CDR2 as SVGEGT.

V usage is TRBV2 and J usage is TRBJ1-5, with 10 bases that match TRBD1. V shed 8 bases and J 2 bases; nucleotides not matched to a gene: 3. The CDR3 extends over 14 amino acids. CDR1 is SNHLY, CDR2 FYNNEI, per germline. CDR3 residues: CASRGTGGNQPQHF. Written as DNA, the CDR3 is TGTGCCAGCCGCGGGACAGGGGGCAATCAGCCCCAGCATTTT.

The genes are TRBV12-3 or TRBV12-4 and TRBJ1-2, with 8 bases that match TRBD1. The CDR3 has 13 amino acids. The junction had 3 bases not matched to a gene; V was cut back by 6 bases and J by 3 bases. Here the CDR3 DNA reads TGTGCCAGCAGCCCGACAGGGGACTATGGCTACACCTTC. This translates into CASSPTGDYGYTF.

The genes are TRBV11-1 and TRBJ2-5; 7 bases line up with TRBD1. The J segment lost 5 bases and the V segment lost 5 bases, leaving 8 bases of the junction unmatched. This CDR3 spans 14 amino acids. Germline V gene data show CDR1 as SGHAT and CDR2 as FQDESV (reference sequence). The CDR3 protein is CASSPSGGGETQYF. The CDR3 region has the DNA TGTGCCAGCAGCCCATCAGGGGGTGGGGAGACCCAGTACTTC.

In this sample, this clonotype is medium-sized. This chain joins TRBV25-1 and TRBJ1-3; D is undetermined. CDR3 size: 12 residues. Germline V lookup: CDR1 MGHDK, CDR2 SYGVNS. V was trimmed by 4 bases and J by 0 bases, leaving 1 base between them. The CDR3 DNA is TGTGCCAGCAGTGCCTCTGGAAACACCATATATTTT. Translation gives CASSASGNTIYF. The full variable domain, in which reference TRBV25-1 and TRBJ1-3 provide the parts outside the CDR3, is EADIYQTPRYLVIGTGKKITLECSQTMGHDKMYWYQQDPGMELHLIHYSYGVNSTEKGDLSSESTVSRIRTEHFPLTLESARPSHTSQYLCASSASGNTIYFGEGSWLTVV.

The chain carries TRBV7-2 and TRBJ2-5; D is ambiguous. Germline assignment: CDR1 SGHTA and CDR2 FQGNSA. V was pared by 5 bases and J by 0 bases, with 10 bases between. The CDR3 extends over 14 amino acids. This CDR3 is CASSLGPYQETQYF. For the CDR3, the DNA is TGTGCCAGCAGCCTCGGACCGTACCAAGAGACCCAGTACTTC.

This clonotype is categorized as medium-sized. The chain uses TRBV7-9 and TRBJ2-1; D tentatively fits TRBD1 or TRBD2 (7 bases each). V was trimmed by 5 bases and J by 5 bases, leaving 19 bases between them. This CDR3 is 16 amino acids long. The germline V gene encodes CDR1 SEHNR and CDR2 FQNEAQ (reference sequence). This chain's CDR3 is CASSPRGRGRDNEQFF. The CDR3 DNA sequence: TGTGCCAGCAGCCCCAGGGGCAGGGGGAGGGACAATGAGCAGTTCTTC.

The rearrangement joins TRBV11-1 to TRBJ1-1, with D perhaps matching TRBD1 (5 bases). V lost 3 bases and J lost 4, with 9 bases in between. Per the germline V gene, CDR1 is SGHAT and CDR2 is FQDESV (reference sequence). This CDR3 comprises 13 residues. This CDR3 is CASSFIRATEAFF. DNA of the CDR3: TGTGCCAGCAGCTTCATCAGGGCCACTGAAGCTTTCTTT.